The 10 T cell receptor beta chains given below trace back to one sample, sequenced in a study of sequential checkpoint blockade in melanoma. The data were produced by immunoSEQ multiplex PCR, yet TCRdb's version contains in-frame clones alone and is incomplete. The table has approximately 12,000 clones, less than 75% seen once; the top ten hold around a fifth. Treatment denoted: randomized to nivolumab then ipilimumab (arm A) or the reverse (arm B). The starting material was CD8+ T cells sorted from blood (inferred from file names), obtained from a patient given nivolumab and ipilimumab in sequence. The source of these receptors is a human donor with melanoma.

The gene calls are TRBV9 and TRBJ2-7; maybe TRBD2 (6 bases). Germline CDR1 is SGDLS and CDR2 is YYNGEE. The V end was cut by 0 bases, the J end by 2 bases, with 12 bases between. The length of the CDR3 is 15 residues. CDR3 sequence reads: CASSVGGDFTYEQYF. The CDR3 coding sequence is TGTGCCAGCAGCGTAGGGGGGGACTTCACCTACGAGCAGTACTTC.

The chain couples TRBV7-4 to TRBJ2-6, with 7 bases aligning to TRBD1. With 8 bases clipped from V and 0 bases from J, the junction kept 4 bases outside the gene matches. The CDR3 runs to 15 residues. Germline assignment: CDR1 SGHVT and CDR2 SQSDAQ. The chain's CDR3 is CASRDSLSGANVLTF. Here the CDR3 DNA reads TGTGCCAGCCGGGACAGCCTCTCTGGGGCCAACGTCCTGACTTTC.

The chain is built from TRBV27 and TRBJ2-7; 13 bases map to TRBD2. The CDR3 loop spans 16 amino acids. CDR1 is MNHEY and CDR2 is SMNVEV in the germline V gene (reference sequence). V lost 5 bases to trimming and J lost 2 bases; unmatched junction nucleotides: 6. The CDR3 protein is CASSGTSGEGPYEQYF. CDR3 coding DNA: TGTGCCAGCAGTGGGACTAGCGGGGAGGGGCCCTACGAGCAGTACTTC.

The genes are TRBV7-9 and TRBJ1-2, with 9 positions matching TRBD1. The CDR3 is 15 amino acids. CDR1 and CDR2 from the germline V gene are SEHNR and FQNEAQ (reference sequence). The trim removed 5 bases at V and 5 bases at J, leaving 9 bases unmatched. As DNA, the CDR3 is TGTGCCAGCAGCGACCCGGACAGGGGACGATATGGCTACACCTTC. It encodes CASSDPDRGRYGYTF. The entire variable domain, with the rest obtained from reference TRBV7-9 and TRBJ1-2, is as follows: DTGVSQNPRHKITKRGQNVTFRCDPISEHNRLYWYRQTLGQGPEFLTYFQNEAQLEKSRLLSDRFSAERPKGSFSTLEIQRTEQGDSAMYLCASSDPDRGRYGYTFGSGTRLTVV.

V and J are TRBV9 and TRBJ2-1, with D perhaps TRBD1 (6 bases). CDR3 length: 12 residues. Trimming stripped 5 bases from V and 8 bases from J, with 11 bases between. In germline, CDR1 is SGDLS, CDR2 YYNGEE. The CDR3 bases are TGTGCCAGCAGTCAGCAGGGGTATGAGCAGTTCTTC. Translating gives CASSQQGYEQFF.

Only one count was recorded for this clone. CDR3 bases: TGTGCCAGCAGTGAAAAGGTAGCGGGAGCGGGGACCCAGTACTTC. Translated, it gives CASSEKVAGAGTQYF. The chain joins TRBV6-1 to TRBJ2-5; the match to TRBD2 covers 9 bases. The CDR3 length is 15 residues. CDR1 is MNHNS and CDR2 is SASEGT in the germline V gene. V was pared by 2 bases and J by 7 bases, with 8 bases of the junction left unmatched.

This clone was detected only a few times. The DNA for the CDR3 is TGTGCCAGCAGCGTAGGATCACGAGGGAGGACTGAAGCTTTCTTT. As protein: CASSVGSRGRTEAFF. The chain is built from TRBV9 and TRBJ1-1; D gene unclear. V lost 0 bases and J lost 5, with 14 bases in between. The V gene's germline CDR1 is SGDLS and CDR2 YYNGEE. This CDR3 spans 15 amino acids.

The V and J genes are TRBV6-5 and TRBJ1-1; the D is unclear. Germline loops: CDR1 MNHEY, CDR2 SVGAGI. This CDR3 comprises 14 residues. V lost 1 base and J lost 1, with 7 bases in between. In DNA form, the CDR3 reads TGTGCCAGCAGTTACTTTGCGGGGAACACTGAAGCTTTCTTT. Its translation: CASSYFAGNTEAFF.

The rearrangement uses TRBV11-3 and TRBJ2-4, with 9 bases matching TRBD2. The V and J ends lost 3 bases and 3 bases, in that order; junction bases with no gene match: 6. This CDR3 region has 16 residues. Germline values: CDR1 SGHNT, CDR2 YENEEA. The CDR3 spells CASSFRGSGSKNIQYF. The CDR3 DNA follows: TGTGCCAGCAGCTTCCGGGGTAGCGGGAGCAAAAACATTCAGTACTTC.

This chain connects TRBV27 to TRBJ2-1; TRBD2 matches 10 bases. The J segment lost 7 bases and the V segment lost 0 bases, leaving 0 bases of the junction unmatched. CDR3 size: 14 residues. Germline V gene data show CDR1 as MNHEY and CDR2 as SMNVEV (reference sequence). CDR3 region: CASSLSAGGNEQFF. The CDR3 bases are TGTGCCAGCAGTTTATCAGCGGGAGGGAATGAGCAGTTCTTC.